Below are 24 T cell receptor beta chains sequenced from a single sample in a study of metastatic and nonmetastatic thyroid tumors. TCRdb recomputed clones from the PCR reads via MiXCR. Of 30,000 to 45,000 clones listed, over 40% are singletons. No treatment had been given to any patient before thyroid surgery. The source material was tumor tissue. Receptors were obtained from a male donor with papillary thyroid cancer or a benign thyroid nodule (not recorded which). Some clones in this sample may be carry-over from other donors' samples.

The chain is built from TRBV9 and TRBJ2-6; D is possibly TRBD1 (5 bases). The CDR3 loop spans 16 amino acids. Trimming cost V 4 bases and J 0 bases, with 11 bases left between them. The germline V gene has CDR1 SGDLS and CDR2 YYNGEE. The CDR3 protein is CASSPRTNSGANVLTF. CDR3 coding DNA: TGTGCCAGCAGCCCGAGGACAAACTCTGGGGCCAACGTCCTGACTTTC. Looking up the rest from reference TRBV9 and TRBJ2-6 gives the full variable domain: DSGVTQTPKHLITATGQRVTLRCSPRSGDLSVYWYQQSLDQGLQFLIQYYNGEERAKGNILERFSAQQFPDLHSELNLSSLELGDSALYFCASSPRTNSGANVLTFGAGSRLTVL.

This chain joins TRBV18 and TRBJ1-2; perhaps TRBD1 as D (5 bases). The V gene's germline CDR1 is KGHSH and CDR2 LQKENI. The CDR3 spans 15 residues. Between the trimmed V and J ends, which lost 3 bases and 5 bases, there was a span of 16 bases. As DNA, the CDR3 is TGTGCCAGCTCACCTTCAGGGCCGAACACATATGGCTACACCTTC. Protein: CASSPSGPNTYGYTF.

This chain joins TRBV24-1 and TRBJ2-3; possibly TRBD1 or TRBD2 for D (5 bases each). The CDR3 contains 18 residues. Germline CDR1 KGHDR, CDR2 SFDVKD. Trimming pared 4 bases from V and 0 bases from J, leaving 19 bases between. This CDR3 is CATSDPNRDPDSTDTQYF. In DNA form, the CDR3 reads TGTGCCACCAGTGACCCTAACCGGGACCCAGATAGCACAGATACGCAGTATTTT.

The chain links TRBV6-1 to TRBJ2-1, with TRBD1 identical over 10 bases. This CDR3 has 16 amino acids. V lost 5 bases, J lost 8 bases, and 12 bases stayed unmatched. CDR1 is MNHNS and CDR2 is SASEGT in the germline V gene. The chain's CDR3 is CASSPTPGQGPDEQFF. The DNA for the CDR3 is TGTGCCAGCAGTCCAACCCCGGGACAGGGGCCGGATGAGCAGTTCTTC.

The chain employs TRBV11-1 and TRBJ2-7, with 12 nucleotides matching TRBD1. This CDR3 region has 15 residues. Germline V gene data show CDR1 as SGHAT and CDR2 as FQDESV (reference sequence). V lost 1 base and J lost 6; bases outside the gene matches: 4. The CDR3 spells CASSLGGTGGIEQYF. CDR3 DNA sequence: TGTGCCAGCAGCTTAGGCGGGACAGGGGGCATCGAGCAGTACTTC.

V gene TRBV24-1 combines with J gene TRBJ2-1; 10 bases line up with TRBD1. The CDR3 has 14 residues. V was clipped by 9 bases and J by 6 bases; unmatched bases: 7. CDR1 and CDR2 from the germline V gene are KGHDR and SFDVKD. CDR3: CATAGTGEGNEQFF. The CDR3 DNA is TGTGCCACCGCGGGGACAGGGGAAGGCAATGAGCAGTTCTTC.

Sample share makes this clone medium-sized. CDR3 sequence (DNA): TGTGCTAACAAACCGGGACAGGATCTTCAGCCCCAGCATTTT. Translation: CANKPGQDLQPQHF. The chain recombines TRBV6-4 with TRBJ1-5; 8 bases align to TRBD1. The CDR3 covers 14 residues. In germline, CDR1 is MRHNA, CDR2 SNTAGT.

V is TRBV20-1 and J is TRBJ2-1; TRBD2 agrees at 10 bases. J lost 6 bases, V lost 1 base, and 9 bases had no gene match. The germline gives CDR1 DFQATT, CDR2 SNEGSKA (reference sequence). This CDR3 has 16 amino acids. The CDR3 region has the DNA TGCAGTGCTAGAGTGCCTAGCGGGAGTTCGTTCAATGAGCAGTTCTTC. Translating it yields CSARVPSGSSFNEQFF.

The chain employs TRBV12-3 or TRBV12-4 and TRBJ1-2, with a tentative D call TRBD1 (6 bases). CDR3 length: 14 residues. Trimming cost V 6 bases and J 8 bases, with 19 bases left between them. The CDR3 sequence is CASSPTPGQPGYTF. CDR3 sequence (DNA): TGTGCCAGCAGCCCCACCCCAGGACAGCCGGGCTACACCTTC.

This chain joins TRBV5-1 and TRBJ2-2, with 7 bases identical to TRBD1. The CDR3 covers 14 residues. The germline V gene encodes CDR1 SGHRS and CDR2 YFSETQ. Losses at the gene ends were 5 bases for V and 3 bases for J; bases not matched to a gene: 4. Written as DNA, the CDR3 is TGCGCCAGCAGTCGAGGACAGGACACCGGGGAGCTGTTTTTT. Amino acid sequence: CASSRGQDTGELFF.

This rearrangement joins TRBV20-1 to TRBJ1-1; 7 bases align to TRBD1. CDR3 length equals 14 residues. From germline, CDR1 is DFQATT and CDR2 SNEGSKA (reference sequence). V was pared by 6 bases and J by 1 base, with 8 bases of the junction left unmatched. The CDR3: CSAPGQAKNTEAFF. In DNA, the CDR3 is TGCAGTGCGCCCGGACAGGCTAAGAACACTGAAGCTTTCTTT.

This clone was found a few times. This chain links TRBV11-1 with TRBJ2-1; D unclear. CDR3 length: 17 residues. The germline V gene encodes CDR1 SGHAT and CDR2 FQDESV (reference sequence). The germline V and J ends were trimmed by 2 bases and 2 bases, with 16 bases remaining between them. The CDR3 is CASSLFSIMTPYNEQFF. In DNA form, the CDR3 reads TGTGCCAGCAGCTTATTTTCTATCATGACACCCTACAATGAGCAGTTCTTC.

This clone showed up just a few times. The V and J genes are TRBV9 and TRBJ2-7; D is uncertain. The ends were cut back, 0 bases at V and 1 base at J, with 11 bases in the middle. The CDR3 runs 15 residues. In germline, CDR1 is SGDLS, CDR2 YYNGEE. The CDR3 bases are TGTGCCAGCAGCGTAGCCCCCGACGGGTCCTACGAGCAGTACTTC. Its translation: CASSVAPDGSYEQYF.

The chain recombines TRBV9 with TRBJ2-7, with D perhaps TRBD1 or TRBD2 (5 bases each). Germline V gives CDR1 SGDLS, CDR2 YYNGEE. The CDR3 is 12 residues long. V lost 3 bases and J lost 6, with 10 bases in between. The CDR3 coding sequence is TGTGCCAGCAGCGCCTGGGACGGCGAGCAGTACTTC. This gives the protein CASSAWDGEQYF.

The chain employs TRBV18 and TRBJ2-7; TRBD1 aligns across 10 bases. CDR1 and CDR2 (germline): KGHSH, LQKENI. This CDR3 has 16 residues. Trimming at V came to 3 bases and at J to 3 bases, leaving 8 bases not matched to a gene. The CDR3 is CASSPAGTGVLYEQYF. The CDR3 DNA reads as TGTGCCAGCTCACCGGCAGGGACAGGGGTCCTCTACGAGCAGTACTTC. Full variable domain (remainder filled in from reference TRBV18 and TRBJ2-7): NAGVMQNPRHLVRRRGQEARLRCSPMKGHSHVYWYRQLPEEGLKFMVYLQKENIIDESGMPKERFSAEFPKEGPSILRIQQVVRGDSAAYFCASSPAGTGVLYEQYFGPGTRLTVT.

The DNA of the CDR3 is TGTGCCAGCAGTTACAGGGACAGGGGATATGGCTACACCTTC. Residues: CASSYRDRGYGYTF. V gene TRBV6-6 combines with J gene TRBJ1-2; 10 bases match TRBD1. V was pared by 2 bases and J by 5 bases, with 2 bases of the junction left unmatched. Germline assignment: CDR1 MNHNY and CDR2 SVGAGI (reference sequence). The CDR3 is 14 amino acids.

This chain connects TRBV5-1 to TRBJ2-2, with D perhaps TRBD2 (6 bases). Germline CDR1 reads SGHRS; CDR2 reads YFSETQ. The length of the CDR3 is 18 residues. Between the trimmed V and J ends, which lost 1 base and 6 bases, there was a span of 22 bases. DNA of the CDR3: TGCGCCAGCAGCTTGAAGGCGGGAAGCCTAGGAGGCTCCGGGGAGCTGTTTTTT. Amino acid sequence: CASSLKAGSLGGSGELFF.

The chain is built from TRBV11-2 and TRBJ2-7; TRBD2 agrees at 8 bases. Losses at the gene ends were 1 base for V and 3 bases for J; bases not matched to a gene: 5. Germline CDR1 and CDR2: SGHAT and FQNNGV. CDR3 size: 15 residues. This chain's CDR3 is CASSLGGTSYYEQYF. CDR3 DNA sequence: TGTGCCAGCAGCTTAGGGGGGACTAGTTACTACGAGCAGTACTTC.

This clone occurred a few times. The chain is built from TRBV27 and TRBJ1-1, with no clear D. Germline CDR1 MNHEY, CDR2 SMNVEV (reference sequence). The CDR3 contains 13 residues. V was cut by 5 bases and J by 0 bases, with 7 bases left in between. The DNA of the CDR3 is TGTGCCAGCAGTGGATGGTTGAACACTGAAGCTTTCTTT. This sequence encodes CASSGWLNTEAFF.

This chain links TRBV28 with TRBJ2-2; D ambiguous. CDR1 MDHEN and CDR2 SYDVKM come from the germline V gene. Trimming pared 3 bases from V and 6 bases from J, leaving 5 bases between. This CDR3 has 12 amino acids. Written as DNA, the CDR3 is TGTGCCAGCAGTTTGGTCGCCGGGGAGCTGTTTTTT. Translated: CASSLVAGELFF.

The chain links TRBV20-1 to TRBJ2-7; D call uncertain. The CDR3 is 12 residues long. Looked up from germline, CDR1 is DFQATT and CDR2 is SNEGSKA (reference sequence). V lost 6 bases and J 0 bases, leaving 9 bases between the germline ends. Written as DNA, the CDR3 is TGCAGTGCCGGGCGTGTCTCCTACGAGCAGTACTTC. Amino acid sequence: CSAGRVSYEQYF.

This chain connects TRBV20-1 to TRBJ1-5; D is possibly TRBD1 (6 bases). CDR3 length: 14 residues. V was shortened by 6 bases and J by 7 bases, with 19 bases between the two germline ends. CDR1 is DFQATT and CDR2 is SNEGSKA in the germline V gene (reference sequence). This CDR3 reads CSAKGGGIVQPQHF. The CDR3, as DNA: TGCAGTGCCAAAGGGGGGGGAATAGTGCAGCCCCAGCATTTT.

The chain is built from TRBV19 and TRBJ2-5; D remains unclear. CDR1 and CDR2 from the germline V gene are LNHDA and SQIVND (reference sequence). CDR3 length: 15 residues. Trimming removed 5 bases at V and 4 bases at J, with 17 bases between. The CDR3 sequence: CASSPTPQFRETQYF. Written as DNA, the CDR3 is TGTGCCAGTAGTCCAACCCCACAGTTCCGAGAGACCCAGTACTTC. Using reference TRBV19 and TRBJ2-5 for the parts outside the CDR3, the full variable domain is DGGITQSPKYLFRKEGQNVTLSCEQNLNHDAMYWYRQDPGQGLRLIYYSQIVNDFQKGDIAEGYSVSREKKESFPLTVTSAQKNPTAFYLCASSPTPQFRETQYFGPGTRLLVL.

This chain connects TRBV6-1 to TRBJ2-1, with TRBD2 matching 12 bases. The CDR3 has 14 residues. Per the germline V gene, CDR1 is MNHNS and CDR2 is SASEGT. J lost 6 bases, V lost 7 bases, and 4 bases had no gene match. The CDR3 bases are TGTGCCAGCACCCCACTAGCGGGGGGCAATGAGCAGTTCTTC. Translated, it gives CASTPLAGGNEQFF.